One sample yielded the 8 T cell receptor beta chains listed below, sequenced in a study of T cells expressing NK-cell markers. TCRdb re-analyzed the 5' RACE reads; it lists each CDR3 protein once, without DNA. The sample table includes some 410,000 distinct CDR3 sequences. Sequencing input: blood T cells: a sorted CD56 or NKG2C T cell subset, CD4+ or CD8+ T cells, or bulk PBMC T cells (not recorded which). These receptors were obtained from a woman between 18 and 70 years old in good health.

The J gene is TRBJ2-7, the V gene TRBV12-3 or TRBV12-4; the D gene TCRdb calls, TRBD1, cannot be checked with no DNA. This CDR3 region has 14 residues. Here the CDR3 reads CASSLAGTGIEQYF.

V gene TRBV19 combines with J gene TRBJ1-6; TCRdb's D call of TRBD1 is untestable without DNA. CDR3 size: 15 residues. CDR1 is LNHDA, CDR2 SQIVND, per germline (reference sequence). The CDR3 region is CASSMVDRMNSPLHF.

V gene TRBV11-2 combines with J gene TRBJ2-6. Per the germline V gene, CDR1 is SGHAT and CDR2 is FQNNGV. CDR3 length: 14 amino acids. The CDR3 sequence: CASSLDPGANVLTF.

The V and J genes are TRBV4-2 and TRBJ1-1. There are 14 residues in the CDR3. CDR1 and CDR2 from the germline V gene are LGHNA and YNFKEQ. The CDR3 sequence is CASSPAGGATEAFF.

This chain links TRBV12-3 or TRBV12-4 with TRBJ2-1; TCRdb's D call, TRBD2, is unchecked because there is no DNA. The CDR3 totals 15 residues. The CDR3: CASSLRDGLYNEQFF.

V usage is TRBV6-2 or TRBV6-3 and J usage is TRBJ2-1; TCRdb outputs TRBD2, but without DNA this stays unchecked. Germline V gene data show CDR1 as MNHEY and CDR2 as SVGEGT. This CDR3 comprises 14 residues. This chain's CDR3 is CASRRLAEGDEQFF.

The rearrangement joins TRBV18 to TRBJ1-4. Germline-derived CDR1 and CDR2 are KGHSH and LQKENI. CDR3 length equals 18 residues. The CDR3 here is CASSSRGFSGATNEKLFF.

The rearrangement uses TRBV6-5 and TRBJ2-5. This CDR3 is built from 15 residues. The germline CDR1 and CDR2 sequences are MNHEY and SVGAGI. CDR3 loop: CASSYTSGFVETQYF.